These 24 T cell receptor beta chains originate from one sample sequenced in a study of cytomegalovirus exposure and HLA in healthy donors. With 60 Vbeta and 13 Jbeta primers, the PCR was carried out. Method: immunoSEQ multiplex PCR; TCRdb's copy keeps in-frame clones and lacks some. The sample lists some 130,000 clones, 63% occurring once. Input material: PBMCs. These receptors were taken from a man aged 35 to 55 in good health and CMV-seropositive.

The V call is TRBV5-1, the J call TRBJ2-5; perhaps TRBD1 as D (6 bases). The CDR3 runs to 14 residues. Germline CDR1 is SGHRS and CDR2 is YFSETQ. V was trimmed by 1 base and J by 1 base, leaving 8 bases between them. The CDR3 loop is CASSLRGFQETQYF. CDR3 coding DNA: TGCGCCAGCAGCTTGAGGGGGTTCCAAGAGACCCAGTACTTC.

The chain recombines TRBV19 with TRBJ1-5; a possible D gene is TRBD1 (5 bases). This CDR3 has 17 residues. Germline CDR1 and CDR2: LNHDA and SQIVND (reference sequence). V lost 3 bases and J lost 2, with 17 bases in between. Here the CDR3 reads CASSMPGGSRGNQPQHF. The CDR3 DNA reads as TGTGCCAGTAGTATGCCCGGGGGGAGCAGGGGCAATCAGCCCCAGCATTTT.

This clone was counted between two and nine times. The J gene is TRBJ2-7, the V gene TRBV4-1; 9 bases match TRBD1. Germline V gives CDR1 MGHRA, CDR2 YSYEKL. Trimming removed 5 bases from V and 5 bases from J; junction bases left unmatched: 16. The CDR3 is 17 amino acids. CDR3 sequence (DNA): TGCGCCAGCAGCGGAAGCCCACCGGGACAGGGTCGCGACGAGCAGTACTTC. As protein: CASSGSPPGQGRDEQYF.

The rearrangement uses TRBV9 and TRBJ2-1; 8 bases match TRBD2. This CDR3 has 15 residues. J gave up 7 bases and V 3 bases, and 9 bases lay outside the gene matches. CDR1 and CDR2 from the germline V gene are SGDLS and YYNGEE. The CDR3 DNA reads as TGTGCCAGCAGCGCGGACCCGGGACTAGTGAATGAGCAGTTCTTC. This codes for CASSADPGLVNEQFF. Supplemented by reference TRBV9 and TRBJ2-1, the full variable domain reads DSGVTQTPKHLITATGQRVTLRCSPRSGDLSVYWYQQSLDQGLQFLIQYYNGEERAKGNILERFSAQQFPDLHSELNLSSLELGDSALYFCASSADPGLVNEQFFGPGTRLTVL.

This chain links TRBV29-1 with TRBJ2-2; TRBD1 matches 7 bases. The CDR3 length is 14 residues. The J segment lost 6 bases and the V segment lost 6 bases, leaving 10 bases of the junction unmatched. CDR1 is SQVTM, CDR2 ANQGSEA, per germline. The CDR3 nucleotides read TGCAGCGTGACCGGGACAGCGGTGTCCGGGGAGCTGTTTTTT. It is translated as CSVTGTAVSGELFF.

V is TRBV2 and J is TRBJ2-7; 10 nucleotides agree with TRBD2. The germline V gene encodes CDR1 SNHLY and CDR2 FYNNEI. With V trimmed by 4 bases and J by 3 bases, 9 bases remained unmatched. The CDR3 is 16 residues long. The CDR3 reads CASSVHRLAGLYEQYF. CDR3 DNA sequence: TGTGCCAGCAGTGTGCACCGACTAGCGGGCCTCTACGAGCAGTACTTC.

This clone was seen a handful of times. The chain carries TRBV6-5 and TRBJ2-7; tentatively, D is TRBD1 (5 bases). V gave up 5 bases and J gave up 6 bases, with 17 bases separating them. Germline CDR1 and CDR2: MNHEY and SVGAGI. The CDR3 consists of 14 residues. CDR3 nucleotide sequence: TGTGCCAGCAGTCCTAGGGGCGCGGAAGGCGAGCAGTACTTC. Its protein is CASSPRGAEGEQYF.

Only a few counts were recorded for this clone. This CDR3 reads CASSGLLAGKTQYF. The CDR3 nucleotides read TGTGCCAGCAGTGGCTTGCTAGCGGGAAAGACCCAGTACTTC. The chain recombines TRBV2 with TRBJ2-5, with 9 bases fitting TRBD2. V gave up 4 bases and J gave up 6 bases; unmatched junction bases: 6. The CDR3 has 14 residues. Germline V gene lookup returns CDR1 SNHLY and CDR2 FYNNEI.

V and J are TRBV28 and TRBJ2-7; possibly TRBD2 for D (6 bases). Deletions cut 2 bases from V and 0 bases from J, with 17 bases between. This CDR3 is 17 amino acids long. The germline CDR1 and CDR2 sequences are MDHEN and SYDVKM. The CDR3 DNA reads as TGTGCCAGCAGTTTAGGGCCGCGGGACGCAAACTCCTACGAGCAGTACTTC. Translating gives CASSLGPRDANSYEQYF.

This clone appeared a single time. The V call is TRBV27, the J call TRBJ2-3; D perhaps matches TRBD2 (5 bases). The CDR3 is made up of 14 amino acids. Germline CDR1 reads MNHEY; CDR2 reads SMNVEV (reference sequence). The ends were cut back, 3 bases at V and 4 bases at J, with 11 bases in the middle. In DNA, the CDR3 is TGTGCCAGCAGTTTTAGCGAGCTGTCAGATACGCAGTATTTT. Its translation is CASSFSELSDTQYF.

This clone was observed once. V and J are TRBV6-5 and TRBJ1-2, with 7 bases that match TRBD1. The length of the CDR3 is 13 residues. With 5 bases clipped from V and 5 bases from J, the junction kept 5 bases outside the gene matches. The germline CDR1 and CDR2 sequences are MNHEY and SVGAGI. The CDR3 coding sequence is TGTGCCAGCAGTAACACAGGGGTGTATGGCTACACCTTC. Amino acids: CASSNTGVYGYTF.

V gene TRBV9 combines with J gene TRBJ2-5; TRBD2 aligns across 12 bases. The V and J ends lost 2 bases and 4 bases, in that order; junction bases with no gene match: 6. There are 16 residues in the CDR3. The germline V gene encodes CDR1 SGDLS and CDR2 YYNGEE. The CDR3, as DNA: TGTGCCAGCAGCGTCGGCGCTAGCGGGGGGGCAGAGACCCAGTACTTC. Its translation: CASSVGASGGAETQYF.

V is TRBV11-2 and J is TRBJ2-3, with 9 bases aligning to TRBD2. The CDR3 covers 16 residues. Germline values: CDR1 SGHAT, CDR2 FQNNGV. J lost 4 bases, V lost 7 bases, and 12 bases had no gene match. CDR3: CASILGGAGGADTQYF. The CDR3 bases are TGTGCCAGCATTCTAGGAGGAGCGGGAGGCGCAGATACGCAGTATTTT.

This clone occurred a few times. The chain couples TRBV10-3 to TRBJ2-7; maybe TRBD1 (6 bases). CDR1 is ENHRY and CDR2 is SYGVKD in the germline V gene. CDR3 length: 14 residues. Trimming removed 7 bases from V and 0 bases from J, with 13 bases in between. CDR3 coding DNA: TGTGCCATCACCCAGGGGCGGTCCTCCTACGAGCAGTACTTC. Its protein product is CAITQGRSSYEQYF.

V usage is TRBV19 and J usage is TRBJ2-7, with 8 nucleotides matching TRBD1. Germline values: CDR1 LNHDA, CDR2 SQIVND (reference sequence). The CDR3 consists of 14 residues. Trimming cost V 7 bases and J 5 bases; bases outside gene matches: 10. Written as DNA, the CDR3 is TGTGCCAGTACCCCGACAGGGGACGGAGACGAGCAGTACTTC. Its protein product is CASTPTGDGDEQYF. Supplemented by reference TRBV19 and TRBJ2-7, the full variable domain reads DGGITQSPKYLFRKEGQNVTLSCEQNLNHDAMYWYRQDPGQGLRLIYYSQIVNDFQKGDIAEGYSVSREKKESFPLTVTSAQKNPTAFYLCASTPTGDGDEQYFGPGTRLTVT.

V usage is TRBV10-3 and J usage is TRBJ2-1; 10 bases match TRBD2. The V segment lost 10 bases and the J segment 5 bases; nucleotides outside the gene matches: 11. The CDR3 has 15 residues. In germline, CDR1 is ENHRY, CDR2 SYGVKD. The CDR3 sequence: CATGRRAGGDNEQFF. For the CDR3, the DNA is TGTGCCACGGGGAGGAGAGCGGGAGGGGACAATGAGCAGTTCTTC.

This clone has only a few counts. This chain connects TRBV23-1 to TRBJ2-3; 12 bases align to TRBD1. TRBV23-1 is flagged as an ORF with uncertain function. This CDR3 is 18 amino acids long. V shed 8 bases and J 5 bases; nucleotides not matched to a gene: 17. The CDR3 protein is CASSARVPGQGALDTQYF. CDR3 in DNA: TGCGCCAGCTCCGCTAGGGTTCCGGGACAGGGGGCGCTAGATACGCAGTATTTT.

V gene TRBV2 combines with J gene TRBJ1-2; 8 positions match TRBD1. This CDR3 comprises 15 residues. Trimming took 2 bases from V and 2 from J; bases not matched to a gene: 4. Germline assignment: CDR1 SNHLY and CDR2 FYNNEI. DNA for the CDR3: TGTGCCAGCAGTGAATCAGGGGGCGGGAACTATGGCTACACCTTC. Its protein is CASSESGGGNYGYTF.

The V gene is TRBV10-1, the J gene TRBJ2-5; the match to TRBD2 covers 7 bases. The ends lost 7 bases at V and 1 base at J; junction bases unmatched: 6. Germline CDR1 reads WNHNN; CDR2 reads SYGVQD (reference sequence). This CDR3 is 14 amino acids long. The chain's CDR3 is CASKTRGVQETQYF. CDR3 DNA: TGCGCCAGCAAAACCCGGGGGGTCCAAGAGACCCAGTACTTC.

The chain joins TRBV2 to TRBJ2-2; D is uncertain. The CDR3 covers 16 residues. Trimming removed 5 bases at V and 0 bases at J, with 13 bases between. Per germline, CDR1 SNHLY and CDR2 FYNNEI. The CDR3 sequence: CASSFESLTNTGELFF. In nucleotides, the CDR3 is TGTGCCAGCAGTTTTGAGAGTCTTACGAACACCGGGGAGCTGTTTTTT.

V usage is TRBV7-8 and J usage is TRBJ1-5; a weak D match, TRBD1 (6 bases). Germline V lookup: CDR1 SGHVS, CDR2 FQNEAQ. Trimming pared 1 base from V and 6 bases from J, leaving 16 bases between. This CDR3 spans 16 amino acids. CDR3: CASSLGGQGWIQPQHF. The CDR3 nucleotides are TGTGCCAGCAGCTTAGGAGGGCAGGGGTGGATTCAGCCCCAGCATTTT.

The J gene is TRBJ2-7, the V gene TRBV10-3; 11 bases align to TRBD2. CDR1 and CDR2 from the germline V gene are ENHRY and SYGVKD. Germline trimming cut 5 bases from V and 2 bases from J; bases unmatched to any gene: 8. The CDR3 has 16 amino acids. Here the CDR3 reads CAISSTPGLAAYEQYF. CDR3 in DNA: TGTGCCATCAGTTCAACCCCGGGACTAGCGGCCTACGAGCAGTACTTC.

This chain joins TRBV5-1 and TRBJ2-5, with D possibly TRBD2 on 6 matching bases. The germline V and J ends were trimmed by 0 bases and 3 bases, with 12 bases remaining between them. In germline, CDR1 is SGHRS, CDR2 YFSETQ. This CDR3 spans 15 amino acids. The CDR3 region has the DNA TGCGCCAGCAGCTTGGAACTAGCAGTCAAAGAGACCCAGTACTTC. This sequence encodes CASSLELAVKETQYF.

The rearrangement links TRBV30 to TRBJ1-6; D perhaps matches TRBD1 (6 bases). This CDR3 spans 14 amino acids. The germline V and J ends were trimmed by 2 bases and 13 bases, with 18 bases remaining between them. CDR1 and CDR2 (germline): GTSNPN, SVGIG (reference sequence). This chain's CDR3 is CAWSPGAWLTPLHF. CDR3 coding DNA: TGTGCCTGGAGTCCAGGGGCCTGGCTAACTCCCCTCCACTTT.